Sequencing of this T cell receptor beta chain was carried out in a study of beta chain features in type 1 diabetes. Across the study: Cells sorted and examined across all samples totaled almost 110 million.

The study's findings and limits: When Type 1 diabetes patients were examined, their TCRB CDR3s proved moderately but significantly shorter in all four CD4+ subsets. When VDJ junctions were examined, type 1 diabetes patients showed fewer insertions and more deletions. Patients' naive, central memory and regulatory TCRB repertoires appeared more alike than those of healthy donors. Cells with high TCR expression could be over-represented by cDNA sequencing.

The J segment lost 1 base and the V segment lost 2 bases, leaving 3 bases of the junction unmatched. CDR3 length equals 15 residues. The V gene's germline CDR1 is SGHTA and CDR2 FQGTGA. Isolated RNA was reverse transcribed in full, so expressed TCRB transcripts were sequenced. The repertoire was sequenced with immunoSEQ multiplex PCR; TCRdb's copy has only in-frame clones and lacks some. The sample holds roughly 150,000 clones, approximately 10% seen once. Of note for this clone: Its antigen is unknown.

This chain links TRBV7-3 with TRBJ2-5, with TRBD1 matching over 8 bases. Sequenced material: central memory CD4+ T cells from blood. This clonotype was sampled from a woman younger than 45 with type 1 diabetes. CDR3 protein: CASSLLGTGQETQYF. The DNA for the CDR3 is TGTGCCAGCAGCTTACTCGGGACAGGCCAAGAGACCCAGTACTTC.